This is a list of T cell receptor beta chains from one sample in a study of Graves' ophthalmopathy and Graves' hyperthyroidism. TCRdb re-called the multiplex PCR reads through MiXCR, storing one row per CDR3 protein. The sample lists over a million distinct CDR3 sequences; about two fifths were seen once. Sequencing was performed on peripheral blood or thyroid tissue (not recorded which). The source of these receptors is an adult man with Graves' hyperthyroidism. CDR3s include the opening cysteine and the closing phenylalanine or tryptophan. The D gene is left open where the match is weak. The listing skips clone size in some rows; elsewhere it reads once, few, many or a size class.

D gene,V gene,clone size,J gene,CDR3 DNA,CDR3 protein
TRBD1,TRBV7-2,many,TRBJ1-5,TGTGCCAGCAGATTAGACAGGGCCGTCAATCAGCCCCAGCATTTT,CASRLDRAVNQPQHF
TRBD1,TRBV7-9,.,TRBJ2-7,TGTGCCAGCAGCTTCGCCGGGACAGGGGACTCCTACGAGCAGTACTTC,CASSFAGTGDSYEQYF
TRBD1,TRBV19,many,TRBJ2-5,TGTGCCAGTAGTACCTCAGACAGGGTGAGAGAGACCCAGTACTTC,CASSTSDRVRETQYF
.,TRBV20-1,few,TRBJ2-2,TGCAGTGCTAGAGTTACAGGGAACACCGGGGAGCTGTTTTTT,CSARVTGNTGELFF
.,TRBV2,many,TRBJ1-4,TGTGCCAGCAGTGAACAGTCCTCAACTAATGAAAAACTGTTTTTT,CASSEQSSTNEKLFF
.,TRBV25-1,.,TRBJ2-5,TGTGCCAGTGCTAGTCCGGCGGGCAGGGGCCAAGAGACCCAGTACTTC,CASASPAGRGQETQYF
.,TRBV19,many,TRBJ1-5,TGTGCCAGTAGTCGGCAGGGTGGCAATCAGCCCCAGCATTTT,CASSRQGGNQPQHF
.,TRBV11-2,many,TRBJ1-2,TGTGCCAGCAGCTCTCCGAGACAGAACCCCTATGGCTACACCTTC,CASSSPRQNPYGYTF
.,TRBV4-3,many,TRBJ1-5,TGCGCCAGCAGCCAAGGTGCGGGGAGTGGGCCCCAGCATTTT,CASSQGAGSGPQHF
.,TRBV7-9,many,TRBJ1-4,TGTGCCAGCAGCTTAGGAAGTTTGGGAAAACTGTTTTTT,CASSLGSLGKLFF
TRBD1,TRBV7-9,.,TRBJ1-2,TGTGCCAGCAGCAATACGGGACAGTATGGCTACACCTTC,CASSNTGQYGYTF
.,TRBV10-2,many,TRBJ2-7,TGCGCCAGCAGTGAGTATCGTTACGAGCAGTACTTC,CASSEYRYEQYF
.,TRBV25-1,.,TRBJ2-7,TGTGCCAGCAGTTTAGTGGGATACAGGGAACGGAGCGAGCAGTACTTC,CASSLVGYRERSEQYF
.,TRBV7-2,.,TRBJ2-2,TGTGCCAGCACCCCACAGGAGGAGCTGTTTTTT,CASTPQEELFF
TRBD1,TRBV7-9,few,TRBJ1-2,TGTGCCAGCAACCTCGGTCCAGGGGGTGATGATGGCTACACCTTC,CASNLGPGGDDGYTF
.,TRBV7-9,many,TRBJ1-4,TGTGCCAGCAGCCCGGCAGGGGCAACTAATGAAAAACTGTTTTTT,CASSPAGATNEKLFF
.,TRBV5-1,once,TRBJ2-5,TGCGCCAGCAGCCGGATCAGCGTGGAGACCCAGTACTTC,CASSRISVETQYF
.,TRBV5-1,many,TRBJ1-1,TGCGCCAGCAGCTTTGGGCCTGAGAACACTGAAGCTTTCTTT,CASSFGPENTEAFF
TRBD2,TRBV9,.,TRBJ2-2,TGTGCCAGCAGCGCCCCGGGACTAGCGGACACCGGGGAGCTGTTTTTT,CASSAPGLADTGELFF
TRBD1,TRBV12-3/TRBV12-4,.,TRBJ1-1,TGTGCCAGCAGTTTTCTTAGGGGGCAGGGGCGGAACACTGAAGCTTTCTTT,CASSFLRGQGRNTEAFF
.,TRBV4-3,.,TRBJ1-2,TGCGCCAGCAGCCCACCAACCCCGGGGGCGCTTTGGGGCTACACCTTC,CASSPPTPGALWGYTF
TRBD1,TRBV20-1,many,TRBJ1-6,TGCAGTGCCAAAGGGACAGTAAATAATTCACCCCTCCACTTT,CSAKGTVNNSPLHF
TRBD1,TRBV6-5,.,TRBJ2-5,TGTGCCAGCAGGAGGGGGCAGGCAGGGGAGACCCAGTACTTC,CASRRGQAGETQYF
.,TRBV3-1,.,TRBJ1-1,TGTGCCAGCAGCCAAGCTATGGGGGCGCAGGACACTGAAGCTTTCTTT,CASSQAMGAQDTEAFF
.,TRBV7-2,.,TRBJ2-5,TGTGCCAGCAGCGACTACCTGACCCAGTACTTC,CASSDYLTQYF
.,TRBV19,many,TRBJ1-5,TGTGCCAGTAGTCCTGGGGACATTAGCAATCAGCCCCAGCATTTT,CASSPGDISNQPQHF
TRBD1,TRBV15,.,TRBJ1-2,TGTGCCACCAGCAGAGACATACAGGGGATAGCTGGCTACACCTTC,CATSRDIQGIAGYTF
TRBD1,TRBV7-6,few,TRBJ1-6,TGTGCCAGCAGCTCCGAGCCACAGGGGGCGCAGTATAATTCACCCCTCCACTTT,CASSSEPQGAQYNSPLHF
.,TRBV10-2,.,TRBJ1-1,TGCGCCAGCAGTGAGGACGGCGATACCACTGAAGCTTTCTTT,CASSEDGDTTEAFF
TRBD1,TRBV29-1,few,TRBJ2-7,TGCAGCGTTGAAGCGTCCAGGGGGAGTAGGGCCTACGAGCAGTACTTC,CSVEASRGSRAYEQYF
TRBD1,TRBV19,once,TRBJ1-2,TGTGCCAGTAGTATAGACCGGACAGGGACGCGGGGCTACACCTTC,CASSIDRTGTRGYTF
.,TRBV29-1,.,TRBJ2-6,TGCAGCGTCCTTTGGGGAGGCTCTGGGGCCAACGTCCTGACTTTC,CSVLWGGSGANVLTF
TRBD2,TRBV4-1,many,TRBJ2-7,TGCGCCAGCAGCCAAGATCCGGGGGGCGAGCAGTACTTC,CASSQDPGGEQYF
.,TRBV25-1,.,TRBJ1-1,TGTGCCAGCGTTCCCGTAGGCCTGGCAGCTTTCTTT,CASVPVGLAAFF
.,TRBV19,many,TRBJ2-7,TGTGCCAGTAGTATCGGGGATCGGCGCGAGCAGTACTTC,CASSIGDRREQYF
TRBD1,TRBV27,few,TRBJ1-5,TGTGCCAGCGGAAGACAGGGGGCAAGGCAGCCCCAGCATTTT,CASGRQGARQPQHF
.,TRBV7-9,many,TRBJ1-1,TGTGCCAGCAGCCCTCAGGCGTTGAACACTGAAGCTTTCTTT,CASSPQALNTEAFF
.,TRBV5-8,many,TRBJ2-2,TGTGCCAGCAGCTTGGTACACATCGGGGAGCTGTTTTTT,CASSLVHIGELFF
.,TRBV30,few,TRBJ1-2,TGTGCCTGGAGTGTTTCGAGGAGCGGCTACACCTTC,CAWSVSRSGYTF
TRBD2,TRBV12-3/TRBV12-4,few,TRBJ2-7,TGTGCCAGCAGCTCTCCGACTAGCGTCTCCTACGAGCAGTACTTC,CASSSPTSVSYEQYF
.,TRBV6-5,.,TRBJ2-5,TGTGCCAGCAGTTACTCCTCTATTGGGACCCAAGAGACCCAGTACTTC,CASSYSSIGTQETQYF
TRBD1,TRBV25-1,once,TRBJ1-1,TGTGCCAGCAGTGCGGAGACCGGGACAGGGGGTAGGAACACTGAAGCTTTCTTT,CASSAETGTGGRNTEAFF
.,TRBV10-3,few,TRBJ1-5,TGTGCCAGCGCCCTGGACGATACCCGAGGGAGGGGGGGGATGTGGCCCCAGCATTTT,CASALDDTRGRGGMWPQHF
TRBD2,TRBV6-1,few,TRBJ2-7,TGTGCCAGCAGTGCAAGCGGGATGTTATCCTACGAGCAGTACTTC,CASSASGMLSYEQYF
.,TRBV10-3,.,TRBJ2-2,TGTGCCAGCAGTTACTTTTGGTCCGGGGAGCTGTTTTTT,CASSYFWSGELFF